This entry features one T cell receptor beta chain sequence. Its antigen remains unidentified. This record belongs to a study of CD8 T cells in ankylosing spondylitis. Whole-study results and caveats: Some of the motif variants had earlier been found in reactive arthritis patients' fluid and blood. The clones that were linked to disease were reported to be significantly enriched in matched synovial fluid samples from ankylosing spondylitis patients.

TCRdb reprocessed the 5' RACE reads via MiXCR and lists one record per CDR3 protein. The sample lists 200,000 or so distinct CDR3 sequences, around a quarter occurring once. Losses at the gene ends were 1 base for V and 1 base for J; bases not matched to a gene: 6. CDR3 size: 15 residues. Looked up from germline, CDR1 is DFQATT and CDR2 is SNEGSKA (reference sequence). The sequenced sample was blood, either unsorted or a sorted T cell fraction (not recorded which). The rearrangement uses TRBV20-1 and TRBJ2-5, with 7 bases lining up with TRBD2. This sequence was found in a male donor with ankylosing spondylitis or in good health (not recorded which). The CDR3: CSARGVSGPQETQYF. CDR3 in DNA: TGCAGTGCTAGAGGTGTTAGCGGGCCCCAAGAGACCCAGTACTTC.